This T cell receptor (beta chain) was observed in a study of brain metastases from non-small cell lung cancer. Study-wide points: Brain metastases had lower T-cell infiltration than primary tumors. Expanded T-cell clones appeared in around 68% of brain metastases over primaries. Paired brain metastases and primary tumors largely shared TCR repertoires.

Trimming removed 5 bases at V and 3 bases at J, with 10 bases between. Germline CDR1 reads MDHEN; CDR2 reads SYDVKM. The CDR3 covers 13 residues. This clone appeared once. Antigen specificity is unknown. Generated by immunoSEQ multiplex PCR, the TCRdb table keeps only in-frame clones and is missing some. This table has some 2,000 clones, over 75% appearing once. The chain joins TRBV28 to TRBJ1-1, with D maybe TRBD1 (5 bases). This TCR was sampled from a donor aged 40 or older with non-small cell lung cancer. The sequenced sample was primary lung tumor tissue. The CDR3 DNA sequence: TGTGCCAGCAGTCCAGGGCCGTACACTGAAGCTTTCTTT. Encoded protein: CASSPGPYTEAFF. Together with reference TRBV28 and TRBJ1-1, the CDR3 gives the full variable domain: DVKVTQSSRYLVKRTGEKVFLECVQDMDHENMFWYRQDPGLGLRLIYFSYDVKMKEKGDIPEGYSVSREKKERFSLILESASTNQTSMYLCASSPGPYTEAFFGQGTRLTVV.